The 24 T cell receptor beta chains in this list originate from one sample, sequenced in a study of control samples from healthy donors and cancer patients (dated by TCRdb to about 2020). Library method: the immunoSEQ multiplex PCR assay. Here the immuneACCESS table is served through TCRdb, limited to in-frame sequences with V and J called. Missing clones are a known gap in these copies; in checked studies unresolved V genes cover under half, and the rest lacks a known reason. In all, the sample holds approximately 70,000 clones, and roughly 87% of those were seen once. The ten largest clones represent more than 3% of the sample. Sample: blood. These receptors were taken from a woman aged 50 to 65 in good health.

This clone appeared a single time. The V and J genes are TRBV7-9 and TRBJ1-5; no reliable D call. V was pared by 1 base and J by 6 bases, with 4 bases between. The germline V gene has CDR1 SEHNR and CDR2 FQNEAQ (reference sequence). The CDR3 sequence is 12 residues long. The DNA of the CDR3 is TGTGCCAGCAGCTTAGAAGGTCAGCCCCAGCATTTT. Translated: CASSLEGQPQHF.

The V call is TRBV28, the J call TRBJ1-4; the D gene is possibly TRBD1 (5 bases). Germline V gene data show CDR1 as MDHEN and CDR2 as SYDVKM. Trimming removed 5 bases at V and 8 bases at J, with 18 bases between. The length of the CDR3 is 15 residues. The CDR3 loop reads CASSAGTAGREKLFF. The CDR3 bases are TGTGCCAGCAGTGCAGGGACGGCCGGTAGGGAAAAACTGTTTTTT.

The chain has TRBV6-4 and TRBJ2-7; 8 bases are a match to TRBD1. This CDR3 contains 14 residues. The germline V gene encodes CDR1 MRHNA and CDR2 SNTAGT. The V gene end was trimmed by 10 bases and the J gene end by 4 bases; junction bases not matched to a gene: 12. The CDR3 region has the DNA TGTGCCACCAAACCCAGGGGGCAACTTTACGAGCAGTACTTC. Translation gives CATKPRGQLYEQYF.

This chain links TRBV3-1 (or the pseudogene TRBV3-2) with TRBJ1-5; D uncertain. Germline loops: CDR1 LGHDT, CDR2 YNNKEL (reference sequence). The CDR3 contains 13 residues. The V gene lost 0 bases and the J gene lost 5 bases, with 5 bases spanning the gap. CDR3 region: CASSQDPDQPQHF. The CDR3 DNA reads TGTGCCAGCAGCCAAGATCCGGATCAGCCCCAGCATTTT.

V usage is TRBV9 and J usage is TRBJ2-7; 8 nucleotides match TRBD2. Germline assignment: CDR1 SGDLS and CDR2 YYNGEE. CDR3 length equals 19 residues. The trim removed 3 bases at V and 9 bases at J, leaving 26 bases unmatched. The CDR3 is CASSASPSTVAGPSSGQYF. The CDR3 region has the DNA TGTGCCAGCAGCGCTTCGCCCTCGACTGTAGCGGGACCCTCTTCAGGGCAGTACTTC.

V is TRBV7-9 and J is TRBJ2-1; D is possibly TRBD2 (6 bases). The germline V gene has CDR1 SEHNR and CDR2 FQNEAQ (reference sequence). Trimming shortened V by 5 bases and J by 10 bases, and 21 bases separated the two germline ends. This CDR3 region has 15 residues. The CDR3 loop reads CASSPRADGAGEQFF. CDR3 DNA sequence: TGTGCCAGCAGCCCGAGGGCGGATGGTGCGGGAGAGCAGTTCTTC. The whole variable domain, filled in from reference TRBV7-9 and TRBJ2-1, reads DTGVSQNPRHKITKRGQNVTFRCDPISEHNRLYWYRQTLGQGPEFLTYFQNEAQLEKSRLLSDRFSAERPKGSFSTLEIQRTEQGDSAMYLCASSPRADGAGEQFFGPGTRLTVL.

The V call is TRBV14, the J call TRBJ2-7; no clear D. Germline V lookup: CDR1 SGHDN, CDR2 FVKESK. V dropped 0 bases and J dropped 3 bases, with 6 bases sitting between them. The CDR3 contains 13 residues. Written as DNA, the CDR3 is TGTGCCAGCAGCCAAGATCTCCTCTACGAGCAGTACTTC. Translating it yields CASSQDLLYEQYF.

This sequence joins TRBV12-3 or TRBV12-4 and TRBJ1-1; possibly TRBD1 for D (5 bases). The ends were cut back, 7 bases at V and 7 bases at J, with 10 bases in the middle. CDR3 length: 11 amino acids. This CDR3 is CASTREREAFF. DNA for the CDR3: TGTGCCAGCACCAGGGAGCGTGAAGCTTTCTTT.

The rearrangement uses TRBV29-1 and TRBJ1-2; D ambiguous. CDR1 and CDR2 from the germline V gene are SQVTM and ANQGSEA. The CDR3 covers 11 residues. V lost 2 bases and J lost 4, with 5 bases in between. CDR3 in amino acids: CSVESSYGYTF. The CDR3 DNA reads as TGCAGCGTTGAAAGCTCCTATGGCTACACCTTC.

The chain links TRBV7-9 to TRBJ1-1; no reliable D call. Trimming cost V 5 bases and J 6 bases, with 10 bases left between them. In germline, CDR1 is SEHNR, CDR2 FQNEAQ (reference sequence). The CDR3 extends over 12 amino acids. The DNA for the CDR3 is TGTGCCAGCAGCCACGACGGGTCTGAAGCTTTCTTT. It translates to CASSHDGSEAFF.

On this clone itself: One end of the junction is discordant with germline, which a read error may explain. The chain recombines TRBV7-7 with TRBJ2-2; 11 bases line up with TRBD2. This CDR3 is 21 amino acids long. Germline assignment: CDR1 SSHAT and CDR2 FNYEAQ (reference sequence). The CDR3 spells CASSLGCPSGRPEGNTGELFF. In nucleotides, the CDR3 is TGTGCTAGCAGCTTAGGGTGCCCTAGCGGGAGGCCGGAGGGGAACACCGGGGAGCTGTTTTTT. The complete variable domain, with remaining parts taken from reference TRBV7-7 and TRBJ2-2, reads GAGVSQSPRYKVTKRGQDVTLRCDPISSHATLYWYQQALGQGPEFLTYFNYEAQPDKSGLPSDRFSAERPEGSISTLTIQRTEQRDSAMYRCASSLGCPSGRPEGNTGELFFGEGSRLTVL.

DNA for the CDR3: TGTGCCAGCAGTTACGACAGGGGGCGGGCTGAAGCTTTCTTT. Residues: CASSYDRGRAEAFF. This chain connects TRBV6-5 to TRBJ1-1; 10 nucleotides align to TRBD1. The CDR3 spans 14 residues. Germline-derived CDR1 and CDR2 are MNHEY and SVGAGI. Losses at the gene ends were 2 bases for V and 6 bases for J; bases not matched to a gene: 3.

The CDR3 spells CASSLPDSSYEQYF. For the CDR3, the DNA is TGTGCCAGCAGCCTCCCCGACAGTTCCTACGAGCAGTACTTC. The chain is built from TRBV5-4 and TRBJ2-7; TRBD1 might be the D (5 bases). Germline lookup yields CDR1 SGHNT and CDR2 YYREEE (reference sequence). Trimming removed 4 bases at V and 1 base at J, with 12 bases between. The CDR3 covers 14 residues.

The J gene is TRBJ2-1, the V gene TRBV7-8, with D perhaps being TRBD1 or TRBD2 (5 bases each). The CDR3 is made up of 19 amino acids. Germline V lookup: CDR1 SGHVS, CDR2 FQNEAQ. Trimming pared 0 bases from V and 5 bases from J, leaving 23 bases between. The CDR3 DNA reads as TGTGCCAGCAGCTTAGCGAGGGGCAAGTGGCAGAAGGCCAACAATGAGCAGTTCTTC. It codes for CASSLARGKWQKANNEQFF.

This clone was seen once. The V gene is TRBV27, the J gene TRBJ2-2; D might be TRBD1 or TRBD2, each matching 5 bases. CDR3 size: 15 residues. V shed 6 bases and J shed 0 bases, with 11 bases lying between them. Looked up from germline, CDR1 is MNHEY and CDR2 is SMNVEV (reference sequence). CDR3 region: CASRSGTANTGELFF. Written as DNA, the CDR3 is TGTGCCAGCAGATCCGGGACGGCGAACACCGGGGAGCTGTTTTTT.

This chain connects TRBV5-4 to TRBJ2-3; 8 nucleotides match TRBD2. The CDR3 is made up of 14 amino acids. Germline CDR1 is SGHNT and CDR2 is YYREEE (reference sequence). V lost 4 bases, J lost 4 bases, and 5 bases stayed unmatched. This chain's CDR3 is CASSNSGNSDTQYF. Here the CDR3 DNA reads TGTGCCAGCAGCAATAGCGGGAACTCAGATACGCAGTATTTT.

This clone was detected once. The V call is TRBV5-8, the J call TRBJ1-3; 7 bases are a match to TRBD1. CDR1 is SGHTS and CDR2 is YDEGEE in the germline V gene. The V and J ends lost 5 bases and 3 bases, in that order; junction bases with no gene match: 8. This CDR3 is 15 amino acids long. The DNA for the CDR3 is TGTGCCAGCAGTGCCCAACGGACAGGTGGAAACACCATATATTTT. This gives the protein CASSAQRTGGNTIYF.

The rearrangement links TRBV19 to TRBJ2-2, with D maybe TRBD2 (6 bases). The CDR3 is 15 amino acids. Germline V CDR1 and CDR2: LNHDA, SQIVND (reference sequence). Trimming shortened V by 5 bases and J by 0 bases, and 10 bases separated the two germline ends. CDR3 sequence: CASSDSGPNTGELFF. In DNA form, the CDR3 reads TGTGCCAGTAGTGATAGCGGTCCGAACACCGGGGAGCTGTTTTTT.

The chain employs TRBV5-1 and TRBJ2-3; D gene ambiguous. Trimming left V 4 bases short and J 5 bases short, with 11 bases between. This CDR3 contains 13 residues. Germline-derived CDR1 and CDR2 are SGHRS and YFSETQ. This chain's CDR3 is CASSSRVEDTQYF. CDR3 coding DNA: TGCGCCAGCAGCAGTCGGGTAGAAGATACGCAGTATTTT.

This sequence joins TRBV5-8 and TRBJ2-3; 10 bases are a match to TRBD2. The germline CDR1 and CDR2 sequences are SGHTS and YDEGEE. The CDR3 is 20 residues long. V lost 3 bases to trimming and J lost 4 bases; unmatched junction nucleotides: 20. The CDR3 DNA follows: TGTGCCAGCAGCTGGAGGGGTCCCTCTCTCATAGCGGGAGGCCCAGATACGCAGTATTTT. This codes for CASSWRGPSLIAGGPDTQYF.

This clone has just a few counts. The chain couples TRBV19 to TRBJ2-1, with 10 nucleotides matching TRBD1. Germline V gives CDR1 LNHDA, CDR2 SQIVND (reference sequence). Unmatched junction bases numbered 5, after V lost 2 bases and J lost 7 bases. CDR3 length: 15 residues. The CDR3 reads CASSIRDRGGNEQFF. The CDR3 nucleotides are TGTGCCAGTAGTATACGGGACAGGGGTGGAAATGAGCAGTTCTTC.

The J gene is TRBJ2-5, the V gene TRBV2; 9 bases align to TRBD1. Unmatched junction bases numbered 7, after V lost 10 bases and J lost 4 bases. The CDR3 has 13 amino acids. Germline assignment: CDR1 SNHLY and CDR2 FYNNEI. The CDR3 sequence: CATPTGGRETQYF. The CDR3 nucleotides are TGTGCCACCCCGACAGGGGGTAGAGAGACCCAGTACTTC. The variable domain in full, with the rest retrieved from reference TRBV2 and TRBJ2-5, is EPEVTQTPSHQVTQMGQEVILRCVPISNHLYFYWYRQILGQKVEFLVSFYNNEISEKSEIFDDQFSVERPDGSNFTLKIRSTKLEDSAMYFCATPTGGRETQYFGPGTRLLVL.

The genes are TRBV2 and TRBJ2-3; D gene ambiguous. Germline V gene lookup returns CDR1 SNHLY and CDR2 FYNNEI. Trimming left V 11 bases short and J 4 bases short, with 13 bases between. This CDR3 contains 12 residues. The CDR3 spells CASSIWPDTQYF. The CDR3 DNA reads TGTGCCTCCTCGATTTGGCCAGATACGCAGTATTTT.

CDR3 region: CATPGLAGQETQYF. CDR3 coding DNA: TGTGCCACACCGGGACTAGCGGGACAAGAGACCCAGTACTTC. This rearrangement joins TRBV7-9 to TRBJ2-5; 13 bases agree with TRBD2. The CDR3 spans 14 residues. Germline-derived CDR1 and CDR2 are SEHNR and FQNEAQ (reference sequence). Germline trimming cut 10 bases from V and 2 bases from J; bases unmatched to any gene: 4.